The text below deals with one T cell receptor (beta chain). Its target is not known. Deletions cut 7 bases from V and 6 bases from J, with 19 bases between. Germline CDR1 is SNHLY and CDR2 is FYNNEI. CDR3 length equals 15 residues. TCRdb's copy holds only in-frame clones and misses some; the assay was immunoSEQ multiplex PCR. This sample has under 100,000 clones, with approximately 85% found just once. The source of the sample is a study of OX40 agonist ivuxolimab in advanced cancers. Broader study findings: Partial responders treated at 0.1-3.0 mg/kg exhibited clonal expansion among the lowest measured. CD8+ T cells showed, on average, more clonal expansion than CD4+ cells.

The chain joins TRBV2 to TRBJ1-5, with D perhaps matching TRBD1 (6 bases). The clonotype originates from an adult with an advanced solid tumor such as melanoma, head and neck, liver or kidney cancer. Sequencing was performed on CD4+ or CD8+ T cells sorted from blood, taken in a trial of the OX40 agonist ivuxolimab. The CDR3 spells CASTNGQSPSQPQHF. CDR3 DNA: TGTGCCAGCACCAACGGACAGTCTCCTTCTCAGCCCCAGCATTTT.